This TCR beta chain was found in a study of T-cell reconstitution after alpha-beta-depleted transplantation in children. The CDR3 has 12 amino acids. CDR1 and CDR2 from the germline V gene are KGHDR and SFDVKD. V was clipped by 4 bases and J by 3 bases, with 6 bases between them. Many counts were recorded for this clonotype. Its antigen remains unknown. The authors prepared the TCRbeta library with unique molecular identifiers. From the PCR reads, TCRdb called clonotypes with MiXCR, one entry per CDR3 protein. The table records approximately 500,000 distinct CDR3 sequences, over 9.5% of them present only once. Study outcomes and limitations: Recipient T cells and thymic progenitors that survived were the source of the high TCRbeta diversity seen at day 60 in some patients. Reportedly, only several hundred clones from non-depleted graft cells drove alpha-beta T-cell counts at about two months. Among T cells one year after transplant, newly produced cells accounted for most counts and diversity.

The sequencing here drew on PBMCs, taken before TCRalphabeta/CD19-depleted stem cell transplant. This receptor was identified in a child younger than 10 with inherited bone marrow failure, due to receive a stem cell transplant. V usage is TRBV24-1 and J usage is TRBJ2-7; D is ambiguous. The CDR3 sequence is CATSDRNYEQYF. The DNA for the CDR3 is TGTGCCACCAGTGACAGGAACTACGAGCAGTACTTC.